These 25 T cell receptor beta chains share one sample of origin, sequenced in a study of OX40 agonist ivuxolimab in advanced cancers. Repertoires were generated with immunoSEQ multiplex PCR, while TCRdb's copy carries only in-frame clones and drops some. The table shows 45,000 to 55,000 clones, with more than 75% occurring only once. The source was CD4+ or CD8+ T cells sorted from blood, collected in a trial of the OX40 agonist ivuxolimab. The receptors stem from an adult with an advanced solid tumor such as melanoma, head and neck, liver or kidney cancer.

This clone was counted once. V gene TRBV7-9 combines with J gene TRBJ1-4; TRBD1 might be the D (6 bases). CDR1 is SEHNR, CDR2 FQNEAQ, per germline (reference sequence). The CDR3 extends over 13 amino acids. V was clipped by 5 bases and J by 5 bases, with 9 bases between them. This chain's CDR3 is CASSRDTNEKLFF. The CDR3 DNA reads TGTGCCAGCAGCCGGGACACCAATGAAAAACTGTTTTTT.

This clone showed up just a few times. The rearrangement joins TRBV10-2 to TRBJ1-4, with a tentative D call TRBD1 (5 bases). Trimming removed 5 bases from V and 7 bases from J, with 11 bases in between. The germline V gene encodes CDR1 WSHSY and CDR2 SAAADI. The CDR3 contains 13 residues. The CDR3 nucleotides are TGCGCCAGCAGTAGGACCGGGGGTGAAAAACTGTTTTTT. It encodes CASSRTGGEKLFF.

This chain joins TRBV2 and TRBJ1-2; D ambiguous. V lost 4 bases, J lost 6 bases, and 12 bases lay in between. The CDR3 extends over 13 amino acids. Per the germline V gene, CDR1 is SNHLY and CDR2 is FYNNEI. The CDR3 DNA sequence: TGTGCCAGCAGTGTGGCCGGGGTGGATGGCTACACCTTC. Its protein product is CASSVAGVDGYTF. The variable domain in full, completed from reference TRBV2 and TRBJ1-2, reads EPEVTQTPSHQVTQMGQEVILRCVPISNHLYFYWYRQILGQKVEFLVSFYNNEISEKSEIFDDQFSVERPDGSNFTLKIRSTKLEDSAMYFCASSVAGVDGYTFGSGTRLTVV.

V is TRBV2 and J is TRBJ2-7; D remains unclear. CDR3 size: 13 residues. V shed 6 bases and J shed 3 bases, with 12 bases lying between them. Looked up from germline, CDR1 is SNHLY and CDR2 is FYNNEI. CDR3 sequence reads: CASRRIRYYEQYF. As DNA, the CDR3 is TGTGCCAGCAGGCGCATAAGGTACTACGAGCAGTACTTC.

The V and J genes are TRBV6-1 and TRBJ1-4, with 10 nucleotides matching TRBD1. The V gene end was trimmed by 6 bases and the J gene end by 5 bases; junction bases not matched to a gene: 3. From germline, CDR1 is MNHNS and CDR2 SASEGT. This CDR3 has 14 amino acids. The CDR3 region is CASRPGQGNEKLFF. The CDR3 DNA reads as TGTGCCAGCAGACCGGGACAGGGGAATGAAAAACTGTTTTTT.

Concerning this clone itself: One end of the junction is discordant with germline, which a read error may explain. This CDR3 is also generated by other DNA sequences in the sample. The rearrangement links TRBV18 to TRBJ2-2, with D perhaps assigned TRBD1 or TRBD2 (5 bases each). CDR3 size: 16 residues. Germline V gives CDR1 KGHSH, CDR2 LQKENI. The CDR3 spells CASSRGQGANTGELFF. In DNA, the CDR3 is TGTGCCAGCTCAAGAGGGCAGGGCGCGAACACCGGAGAGCTGTTTTTT.

The chain combines TRBV29-1 with TRBJ2-7, with 7 bases aligning to TRBD1. Germline assignment: CDR1 SQVTM and CDR2 ANQGSEA. V was clipped by 4 bases and J by 7 bases; unmatched bases: 1. The CDR3 totals 10 residues. The CDR3 nucleotides are TGCAGCGTTGGGACAGGAGAGCAGTACTTC. Its protein is CSVGTGEQYF.

The chain carries TRBV18 and TRBJ1-1, with TRBD1 as a possible D gene (5 bases). The CDR3 is 15 residues long. The germline V gene has CDR1 KGHSH and CDR2 LQKENI. The V end was cut by 6 bases, the J end by 0 bases, with 14 bases between. CDR3 residues: CASSLSEGLNTEAFF. CDR3 sequence (DNA): TGTGCCAGCTCCTTATCGGAGGGGTTGAACACTGAAGCTTTCTTT.

The rearrangement uses TRBV6-5 and TRBJ1-4; D not resolved. Trimming left V 6 bases short and J 6 bases short, with 17 bases between. Germline CDR1 and CDR2: MNHEY and SVGAGI. The CDR3 is made up of 15 amino acids. CDR3 region: CASSSNIGRDEKLFF. The CDR3 region has the DNA TGTGCCAGCAGCTCTAACATCGGACGGGATGAAAAACTGTTTTTT.

J is TRBJ2-7 and V is TRBV28; D remains ambiguous. The V end was cut by 2 bases, the J end by 2 bases, with 13 bases between. Germline-derived CDR1 and CDR2 are MDHEN and SYDVKM. This CDR3 spans 15 amino acids. This CDR3 is CASSLGDFHTYEQYF. The CDR3 DNA is TGTGCCAGCAGTTTAGGAGACTTTCACACCTACGAGCAGTACTTC.

This sequence joins TRBV5-1 and TRBJ2-3; TRBD1 matches 8 bases. V was pared by 0 bases and J by 5 bases, with 2 bases of the junction left unmatched. Germline lookup yields CDR1 SGHRS and CDR2 YFSETQ. There are 14 residues in the CDR3. In DNA form, the CDR3 reads TGCGCCAGCAGCTTGGTACAGGGGGAAGATACGCAGTATTTT. Translation gives CASSLVQGEDTQYF. The full variable domain, completed using reference TRBV5-1 and TRBJ2-3, is KAGVTQTPRYLIKTRGQQVTLSCSPISGHRSVSWYQQTPGQGLQFLFEYFSETQRNKGNFPGRFSGRQFSNSRSEMNVSTLELGDSALYLCASSLVQGEDTQYFGPGTRLTVL.

The gene calls are TRBV19 and TRBJ1-4, with a weak D call TRBD1 (6 bases). The ends were cut back, 7 bases at V and 0 bases at J, with 12 bases in the middle. The germline CDR1 and CDR2 sequences are LNHDA and SQIVND (reference sequence). The CDR3 has 15 residues. This chain's CDR3 is CASTGAPATNEKLFF. The CDR3 bases are TGTGCCAGTACAGGGGCACCCGCAACTAATGAAAAACTGTTTTTT.

The J gene is TRBJ2-3, the V gene TRBV2; D unresolved. There are 14 residues in the CDR3. Trimming removed 0 bases from V and 3 bases from J, with 7 bases in between. The germline gives CDR1 SNHLY, CDR2 FYNNEI. This CDR3 reads CASSEALRTDTQYF. Written as DNA, the CDR3 is TGTGCCAGCAGTGAAGCACTACGTACAGATACGCAGTATTTT.

The V call is TRBV7-9, the J call TRBJ2-3; 7 bases fit TRBD1. CDR1 and CDR2 (germline): SEHNR, FQNEAQ (reference sequence). This CDR3 is built from 15 residues. Trimming removed 5 bases from V and 0 bases from J; junction bases left unmatched: 5. Written as DNA, the CDR3 is TGTGCCAGCAGCACGGGACAGTCCAGCACAGATACGCAGTATTTT. This encodes CASSTGQSSTDTQYF. Complete variable domain (other parts from reference TRBV7-9 and TRBJ2-3): DTGVSQNPRHKITKRGQNVTFRCDPISEHNRLYWYRQTLGQGPEFLTYFQNEAQLEKSRLLSDRFSAERPKGSFSTLEIQRTEQGDSAMYLCASSTGQSSTDTQYFGPGTRLTVL.

This rearrangement joins TRBV20-1 to TRBJ1-2; D unresolved. In germline, CDR1 is DFQATT, CDR2 SNEGSKA (reference sequence). CDR3 size: 10 residues. V was pared by 5 bases and J by 3 bases, with 4 bases between. CDR3 amino acids: CSAPYYGYTF. The CDR3 DNA reads TGCAGTGCTCCCTACTATGGCTACACCTTC.

The chain employs TRBV7-3 and TRBJ2-6; possible D gene TRBD1, 6 bases. CDR1 SGHTA and CDR2 FQGTGA come from the germline V gene. The CDR3 runs to 16 residues. The ends were cut back, 1 base at V and 2 bases at J, with 9 bases in the middle. CDR3 sequence: CASSLRGGTGANVLTF. The CDR3 coding sequence is TGTGCCAGCAGCTTAAGAGGGGGAACTGGGGCCAACGTCCTGACTTTC.

The J gene is TRBJ1-1, the V gene TRBV7-9, with D maybe TRBD1 (6 bases). This CDR3 comprises 16 residues. Germline-derived CDR1 and CDR2 are SEHNR and FQNEAQ (reference sequence). Trimming took off 1 base at V and 4 bases at J, with 16 bases between the two ends. The CDR3 DNA follows: TGTGCCAGCAGCTTAGTCCGGGCAGGGGAAGGCACTGAAGCTTTCTTT. It is translated as CASSLVRAGEGTEAFF.

The rearrangement joins TRBV9 to TRBJ2-7, with D possibly matching TRBD2 (6 bases). The germline V gene has CDR1 SGDLS and CDR2 YYNGEE. V gave up 0 bases and J gave up 5 bases, with 15 bases separating them. The CDR3 totals 15 residues. CDR3 loop: CASSVDPRESHEQYF. Here the CDR3 DNA reads TGTGCCAGCAGCGTAGACCCCCGGGAGTCCCACGAGCAGTACTTC.

CDR3 bases: TGTGCCATCAGCCCCCAGGGTGGAGAGACCCAGTACTTC. It encodes CAISPQGGETQYF. The rearrangement uses TRBV10-3 and TRBJ2-5, with D possibly matching TRBD1 (5 bases). The CDR3 is 13 amino acids. The ends were cut back, 6 bases at V and 4 bases at J, with 12 bases in the middle. Per germline, CDR1 ENHRY and CDR2 SYGVKD.

This clone was found a few times. This chain links TRBV28 with TRBJ1-3, with D possibly being TRBD1 (5 bases). The V gene lost 5 bases and the J gene lost 4 bases, with 15 bases spanning the gap. The CDR3 has 15 amino acids. From germline, CDR1 is MDHEN and CDR2 SYDVKM. The CDR3 is CASSVPGGSGNTIYF. Here the CDR3 DNA reads TGTGCCAGCAGTGTCCCCGGGGGGTCGGGAAACACCATATATTTT.

For the CDR3, the DNA is TGTGCCAGCAGGGGGGACAGGGCCACCGGGGAGCTGTTTTTT. This sequence encodes CASRGDRATGELFF. The V call is TRBV2, the J call TRBJ2-2, with 9 bases aligning to TRBD1. V lost 6 bases, J lost 4 bases, and 3 bases stayed unmatched. This CDR3 has 14 residues. CDR1 SNHLY and CDR2 FYNNEI come from the germline V gene.

V usage is TRBV5-6 and J usage is TRBJ2-5; 8 nucleotides align to TRBD1. In germline, CDR1 is SGHDT, CDR2 YYEEEE. Losses at the gene ends were 4 bases for V and 5 bases for J; bases not matched to a gene: 13. This CDR3 has 16 amino acids. CDR3 DNA sequence: TGTGCCAGCAGCACGCAGGGGGCTGGCATTAGGGAGACCCAGTACTTC. Translated, it gives CASSTQGAGIRETQYF.

This rearrangement joins TRBV5-1 to TRBJ2-1; TRBD2 matches 10 bases. This CDR3 has 17 amino acids. Germline V CDR1 and CDR2: SGHRS, YFSETQ. V gave up 5 bases and J gave up 0 bases; unmatched junction bases: 8. The CDR3 is CASRTGLAVFSYNEQFF. The CDR3 DNA reads TGCGCCAGCAGAACTGGACTAGCGGTCTTCTCCTACAATGAGCAGTTCTTC.

The chain joins TRBV7-2 to TRBJ2-7; D might be TRBD2 (5 bases). Germline-derived CDR1 and CDR2 are SGHTA and FQGNSA. Trimming cost V 3 bases and J 6 bases, with 15 bases left between them. The CDR3 loop spans 14 amino acids. CDR3 protein: CASSFRGSKTEQYF. CDR3 sequence (DNA): TGTGCCAGCAGCTTTCGAGGGAGTAAGACCGAGCAGTACTTC.

The CDR3 DNA is TGTGCCAGCACCCTGGGGCAGAACACTGAAGCTTTCTTT. The encoded protein is CASTLGQNTEAFF. The gene calls are TRBV6-1 and TRBJ1-1; tentatively, D is TRBD1 (5 bases). Trimming took off 7 bases at V and 1 base at J, with 10 bases between the two ends. Germline V gene sequence: CDR1 MNHNS, CDR2 SASEGT. CDR3 size: 13 residues.